This TCR beta chain came from a study of regulatory T cells in long-lasting Graves disease. Study results and caveats: The persistent group shared fewer than 3,500 public clonotypes, more than the 950 to 1,000 shared by new patients.

Arm-PCR of CDR3 regions with iRepertoire HTBI primers generated TCR beta libraries. TCRdb ran MiXCR on the multiplex PCR reads and lists one entry per CDR3 protein. The sample holds about half a million distinct CDR3 sequences, around 13% seen once. Germline loops: CDR1 MNHNS, CDR2 SASEGT. Trimming shortened V by 2 bases and J by 4 bases, and 14 bases separated the two germline ends. CDR3 length equals 15 residues. Noted time point: newly diagnosed GD, antithyroid drugs for less than 3 months. PBMCs were the source of the RNA used for TCR sequencing. Approximately 8.2-milliliter peripheral blood samples went into EDTA tubes. To note about this clonotype: No antigen is known for it.

These data were also filed under a second study, of T cells in Graves' hyperthyroidism and ophthalmopathy. This second study says: The patients, who ranged from 18 to 65 in age, presented with newly diagnosed hyperthyroidism lasting under 2 months. HTBI primers drove first-round RT-PCR of the TCR CDR3.

The sample was peripheral blood mononuclear cells (PBMCs), taken at new diagnosis, from a patient treated with antithyroid drugs. This chain links TRBV6-1 with TRBJ1-1, with a possible D match to TRBD1 (6 bases). The clonotype comes from a woman aged 30 to 39 with Graves disease. The CDR3 spells CASSETVGRGTEAFF. CDR3 in DNA: TGTGCCAGCAGTGAAACGGTAGGCAGGGGCACTGAAGCTTTCTTT.